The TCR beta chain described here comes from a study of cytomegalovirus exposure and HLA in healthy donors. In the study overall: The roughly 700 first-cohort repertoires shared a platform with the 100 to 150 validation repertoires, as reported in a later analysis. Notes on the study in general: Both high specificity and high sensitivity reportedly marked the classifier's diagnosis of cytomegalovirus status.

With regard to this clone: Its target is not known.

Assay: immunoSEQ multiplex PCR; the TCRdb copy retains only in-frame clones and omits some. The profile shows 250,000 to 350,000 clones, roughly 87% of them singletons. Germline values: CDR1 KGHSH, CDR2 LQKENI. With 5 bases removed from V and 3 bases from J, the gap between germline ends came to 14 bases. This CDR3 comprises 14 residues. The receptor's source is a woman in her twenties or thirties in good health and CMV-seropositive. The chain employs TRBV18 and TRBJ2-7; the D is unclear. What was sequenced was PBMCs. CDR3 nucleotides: TGTGCCAGCTCAACGGACGGTCAATACTACGAGCAGTACTTC. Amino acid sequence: CASSTDGQYYEQYF.